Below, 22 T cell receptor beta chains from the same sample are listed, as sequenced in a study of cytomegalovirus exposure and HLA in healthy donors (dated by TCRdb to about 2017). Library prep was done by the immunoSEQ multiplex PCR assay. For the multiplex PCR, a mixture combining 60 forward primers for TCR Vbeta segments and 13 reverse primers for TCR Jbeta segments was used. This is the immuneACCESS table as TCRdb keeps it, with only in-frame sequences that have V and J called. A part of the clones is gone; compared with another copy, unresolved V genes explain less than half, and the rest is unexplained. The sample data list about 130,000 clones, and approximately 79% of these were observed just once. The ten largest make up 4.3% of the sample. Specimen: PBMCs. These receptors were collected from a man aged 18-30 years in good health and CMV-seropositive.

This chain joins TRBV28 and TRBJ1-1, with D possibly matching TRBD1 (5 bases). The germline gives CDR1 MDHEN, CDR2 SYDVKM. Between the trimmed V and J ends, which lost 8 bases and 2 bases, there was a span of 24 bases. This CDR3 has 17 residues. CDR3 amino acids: CASSTRQGGTKNTEAFF. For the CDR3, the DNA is TGTGCCAGCTCAACCAGGCAGGGCGGCACCAAAAACACTGAAGCTTTCTTT. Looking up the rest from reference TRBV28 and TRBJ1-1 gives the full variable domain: DVKVTQSSRYLVKRTGEKVFLECVQDMDHENMFWYRQDPGLGLRLIYFSYDVKMKEKGDIPEGYSVSREKKERFSLILESASTNQTSMYLCASSTRQGGTKNTEAFFGQGTRLTVV.

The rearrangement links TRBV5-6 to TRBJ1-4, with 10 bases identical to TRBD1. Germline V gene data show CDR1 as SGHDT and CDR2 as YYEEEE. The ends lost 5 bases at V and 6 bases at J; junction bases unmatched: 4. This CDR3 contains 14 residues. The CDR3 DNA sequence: TGTGCCAGCAGAAGACAGGGGGCCGATGAAAAACTGTTTTTT. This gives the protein CASRRQGADEKLFF. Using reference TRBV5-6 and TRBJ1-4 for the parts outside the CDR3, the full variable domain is DAGVTQSPTHLIKTRGQQVTLRCSPKSGHDTVSWYQQALGQGPQFIFQYYEEEERQRGNFPDRFSGHQFPNYSSELNVNALLLGDSALYLCASRRQGADEKLFFGSGTQLSVL.

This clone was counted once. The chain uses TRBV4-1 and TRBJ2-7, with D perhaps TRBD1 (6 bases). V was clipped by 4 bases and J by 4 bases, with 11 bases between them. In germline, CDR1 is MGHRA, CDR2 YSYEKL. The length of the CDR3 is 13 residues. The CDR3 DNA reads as TGCGCCAGCAGCCTAAGAGGACAGTACGAGCAGTACTTC. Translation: CASSLRGQYEQYF.

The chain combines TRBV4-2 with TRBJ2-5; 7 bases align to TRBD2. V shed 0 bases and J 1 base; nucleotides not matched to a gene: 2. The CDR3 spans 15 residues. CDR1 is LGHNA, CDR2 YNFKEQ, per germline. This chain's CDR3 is CASSQDGRPQETQYF. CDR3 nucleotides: TGTGCCAGCAGCCAAGACGGGAGGCCCCAAGAGACCCAGTACTTC.

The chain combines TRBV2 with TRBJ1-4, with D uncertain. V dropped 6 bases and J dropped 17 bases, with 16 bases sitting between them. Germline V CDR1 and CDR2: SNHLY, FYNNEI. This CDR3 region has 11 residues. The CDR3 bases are TGTGCCAGCAGCCCTGCCCGAAGCGTATTTTTT. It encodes CASSPARSVFF.

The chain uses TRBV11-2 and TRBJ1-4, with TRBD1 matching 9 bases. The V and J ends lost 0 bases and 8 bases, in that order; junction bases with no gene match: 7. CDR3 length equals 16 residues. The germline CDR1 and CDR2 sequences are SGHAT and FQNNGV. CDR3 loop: CASSLDGTGNGEKLFF. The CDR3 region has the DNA TGTGCCAGCAGCTTAGATGGGACAGGGAATGGAGAAAAACTGTTTTTT.

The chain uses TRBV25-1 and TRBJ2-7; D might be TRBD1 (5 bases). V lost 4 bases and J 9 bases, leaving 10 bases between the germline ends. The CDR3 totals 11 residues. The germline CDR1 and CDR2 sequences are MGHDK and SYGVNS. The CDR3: CASSGIRVQYF. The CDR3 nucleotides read TGTGCCAGCAGTGGGATCAGGGTGCAGTACTTC.

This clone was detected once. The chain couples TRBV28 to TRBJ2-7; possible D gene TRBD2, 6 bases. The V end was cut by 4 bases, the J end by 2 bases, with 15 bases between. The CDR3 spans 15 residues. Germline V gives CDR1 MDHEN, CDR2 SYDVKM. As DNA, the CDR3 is TGTGCCAGCAGTTCCCTGCAGGAGGGCACCTACGAGCAGTACTTC. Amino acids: CASSSLQEGTYEQYF.

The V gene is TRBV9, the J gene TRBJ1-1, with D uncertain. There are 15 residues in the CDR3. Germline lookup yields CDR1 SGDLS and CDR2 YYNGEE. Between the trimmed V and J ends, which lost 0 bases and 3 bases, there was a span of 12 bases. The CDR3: CASSVGVGGYTEAFF. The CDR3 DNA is TGTGCCAGCAGCGTAGGGGTGGGAGGGTACACTGAAGCTTTCTTT.

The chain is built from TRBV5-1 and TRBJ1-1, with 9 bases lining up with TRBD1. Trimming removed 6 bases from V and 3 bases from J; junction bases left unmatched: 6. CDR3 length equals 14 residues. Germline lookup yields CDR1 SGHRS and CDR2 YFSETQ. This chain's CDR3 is CASKQQGADTEAFF. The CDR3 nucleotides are TGCGCCAGCAAACAACAGGGGGCAGACACTGAAGCTTTCTTT.

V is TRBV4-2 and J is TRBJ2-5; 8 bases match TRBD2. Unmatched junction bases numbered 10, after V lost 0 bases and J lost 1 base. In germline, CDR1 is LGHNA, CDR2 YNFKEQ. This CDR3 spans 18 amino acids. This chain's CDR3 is CASSQEWVLAGTQETQYF. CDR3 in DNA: TGTGCCAGCAGCCAAGAGTGGGTTTTAGCGGGGACCCAAGAGACCCAGTACTTC.

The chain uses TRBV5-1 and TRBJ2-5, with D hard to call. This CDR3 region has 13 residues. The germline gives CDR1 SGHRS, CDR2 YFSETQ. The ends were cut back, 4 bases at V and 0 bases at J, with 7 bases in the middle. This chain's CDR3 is CASSNDYQETQYF. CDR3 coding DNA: TGCGCCAGCAGCAACGACTACCAAGAGACCCAGTACTTC.

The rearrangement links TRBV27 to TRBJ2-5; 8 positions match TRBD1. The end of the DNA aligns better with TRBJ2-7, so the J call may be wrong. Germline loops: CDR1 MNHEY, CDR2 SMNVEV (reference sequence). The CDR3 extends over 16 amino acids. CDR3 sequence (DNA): TGTGCCAGCAGTTCCAGTAGGACAGGGATCTCCTACGAGCAGTACTTC. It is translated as CASSSSRTGISYEQYF.

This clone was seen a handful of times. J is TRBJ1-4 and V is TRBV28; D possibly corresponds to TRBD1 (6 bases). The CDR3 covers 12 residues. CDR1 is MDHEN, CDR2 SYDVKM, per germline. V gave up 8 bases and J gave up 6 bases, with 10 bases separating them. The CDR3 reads CASEHRDEKLFF. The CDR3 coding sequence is TGTGCCAGCGAGCACAGGGATGAAAAACTGTTTTTT.

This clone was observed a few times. The CDR3 DNA sequence: TGTGCCAGCAGACCTTCTAGCGACGAGCAGTACTTC. Translating gives CASRPSSDEQYF. This chain joins TRBV6-6 and TRBJ2-7; D is possibly TRBD2 (6 bases). The CDR3 spans 12 residues. V lost 6 bases to trimming and J lost 5 bases, with 11 bases between them. Germline V gene data show CDR1 as MNHNY and CDR2 as SVGAGI (reference sequence).

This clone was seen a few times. DNA of the CDR3: TGTGCCAGCAGCGAGGGGGCTAGCGGGGGGGCTAGGTACGAGCAGTACTTC. Amino acids: CASSEGASGGARYEQYF. The chain is built from TRBV7-9 and TRBJ2-7; 12 positions agree with TRBD2. The CDR3 runs to 17 residues. The V segment lost 5 bases and the J segment 4 bases; nucleotides outside the gene matches: 12. Germline loops: CDR1 SEHNR, CDR2 FQNEAQ (reference sequence).

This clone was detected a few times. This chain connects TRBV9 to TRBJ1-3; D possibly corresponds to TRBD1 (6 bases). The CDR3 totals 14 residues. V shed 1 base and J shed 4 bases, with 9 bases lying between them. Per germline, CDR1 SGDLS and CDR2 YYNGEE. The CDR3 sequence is CASSVQGWGNTIYF. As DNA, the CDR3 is TGTGCCAGCAGCGTACAGGGGTGGGGAAACACCATATATTTT.

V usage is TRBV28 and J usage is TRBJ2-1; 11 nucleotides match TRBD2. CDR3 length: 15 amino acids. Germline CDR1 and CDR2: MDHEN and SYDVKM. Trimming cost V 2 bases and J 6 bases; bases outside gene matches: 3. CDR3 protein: CASSLTSGSSNEQFF. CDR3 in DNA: TGTGCCAGCAGTTTAACTAGCGGGAGCAGCAATGAGCAGTTCTTC. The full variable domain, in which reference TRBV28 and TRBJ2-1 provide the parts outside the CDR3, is DVKVTQSSRYLVKRTGEKVFLECVQDMDHENMFWYRQDPGLGLRLIYFSYDVKMKEKGDIPEGYSVSREKKERFSLILESASTNQTSMYLCASSLTSGSSNEQFFGPGTRLTVL.

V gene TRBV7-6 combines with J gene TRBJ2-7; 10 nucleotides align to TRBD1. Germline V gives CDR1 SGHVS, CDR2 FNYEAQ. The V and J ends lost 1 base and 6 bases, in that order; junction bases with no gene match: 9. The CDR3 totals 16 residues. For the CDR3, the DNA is TGTGCCAGCAGCTTAGGCCTTCGGGACAGGGGTGGCGAGCAGTACTTC. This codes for CASSLGLRDRGGEQYF.

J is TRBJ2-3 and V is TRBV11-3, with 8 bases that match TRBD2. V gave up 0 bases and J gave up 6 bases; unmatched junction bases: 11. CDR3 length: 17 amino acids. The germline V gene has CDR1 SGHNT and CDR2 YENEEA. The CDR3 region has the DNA TGTGCCAGCAGCTTAGATAAAGGTAAGCGGGAGAGGGATACGCAGTATTTT. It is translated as CASSLDKGKRERDTQYF.

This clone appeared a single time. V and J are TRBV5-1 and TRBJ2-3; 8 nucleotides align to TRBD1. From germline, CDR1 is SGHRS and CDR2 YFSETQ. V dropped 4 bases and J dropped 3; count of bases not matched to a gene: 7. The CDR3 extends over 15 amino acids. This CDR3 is CASSDGQGSTDTQYF. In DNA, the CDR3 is TGCGCCAGCAGCGATGGACAGGGTAGTACAGATACGCAGTATTTT.

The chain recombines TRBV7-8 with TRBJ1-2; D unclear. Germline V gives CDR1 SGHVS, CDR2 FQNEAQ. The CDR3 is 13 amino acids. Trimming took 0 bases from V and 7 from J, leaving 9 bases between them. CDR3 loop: CASSLAQDSGYTF. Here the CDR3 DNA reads TGTGCCAGCAGCTTAGCCCAGGATTCTGGCTACACCTTC.